A single T cell receptor (beta chain) is shown here with its context. The antigen is not known. This record comes from a study of T cell responses to AZD1222 COVID-19 vaccine. The study, taken as a whole, reports: Spike-specific TCR breadth and depth rose after two AZD1222 doses. The donor cohort was predominantly white British with a female majority, and clonal diversity may have been underestimated. Reports say nearly half of spike-specific TCRs go after unmutated variant regions.

Clones were read by immunoSEQ multiplex PCR, and TCRdb kept only the in-frame ones, dropping some. The top ten hold 17% of the sample, which has over 100,000 clones, roughly 90% seen once. CDR1 is SGHKS, CDR2 YYEKEE, per germline (reference sequence). CDR3 length equals 16 residues. The V end was cut by 4 bases, the J end by 4 bases, with 15 bases between. The source is an adult in good health. Sequences were derived from peripheral blood, sampled on day 0 of AZD1222 vaccination. The V gene is TRBV5-5, the J gene TRBJ2-6, with a tentative D call TRBD1 (5 bases). CDR3 residues: CASSPQGVKGANVLTF. The CDR3 region has the DNA TGTGCCAGCAGCCCCCAAGGGGTGAAGGGGGCCAACGTCCTGACTTTC. The variable domain in full, with the rest retrieved from reference TRBV5-5 and TRBJ2-6, is DAGVTQSPTHLIKTRGQQVTLRCSPISGHKSVSWYQQVLGQGPQFIFQYYEKEERGRGNFPDRFSARQFPNYSSELNVNALLLGDSALYLCASSPQGVKGANVLTFGAGSRLTVL.